These 25 T cell receptor beta chains were sequenced from one sample in a study of blood T cell repertoires in COVID-19. Repertoires were generated with immunoSEQ multiplex PCR, while TCRdb's copy carries only in-frame clones and drops some. The sample has 200,000 or so clones; around 81% are singletons. The source material was peripheral blood. The receptor set was obtained from an older woman with acute or convalescent COVID-19.

CDR3: CASSPGLGGRTDTQYF. In DNA, the CDR3 is TGCGCCAGCAGCCCGGGACTAGGGGGGCGCACAGATACGCAGTATTTT. The chain is built from TRBV10-2 and TRBJ2-3, with 8 positions matching TRBD2. This CDR3 spans 16 amino acids. Unmatched junction bases numbered 9, after V lost 6 bases and J lost 1 base. Looked up from germline, CDR1 is WSHSY and CDR2 is SAAADI.

This chain joins TRBV7-9 and TRBJ1-1; 7 nucleotides align to TRBD1. The CDR3 sequence is 15 residues long. The germline gives CDR1 SEHNR, CDR2 FQNEAQ (reference sequence). Losses at the gene ends were 1 base for V and 3 bases for J; bases not matched to a gene: 5. The CDR3 sequence: CASSLGGTGDTEAFF. CDR3 nucleotides: TGTGCCAGCAGCTTAGGGGGTACAGGGGACACTGAAGCTTTCTTT. The variable domain in full, completed from reference TRBV7-9 and TRBJ1-1, reads DTGVSQNPRHKITKRGQNVTFRCDPISEHNRLYWYRQTLGQGPEFLTYFQNEAQLEKSRLLSDRFSAERPKGSFSTLEIQRTEQGDSAMYLCASSLGGTGDTEAFFGQGTRLTVV.

Here the CDR3 DNA reads TGTGCCAGTAGTATCGGTGTGCTTAATTCACCCCTCCACTTT. Protein: CASSIGVLNSPLHF. V and J are TRBV19 and TRBJ1-6; D is ambiguous. The CDR3 covers 14 residues. Germline CDR1 is LNHDA and CDR2 is SQIVND (reference sequence). V was shortened by 3 bases and J by 6 bases, with 9 bases between the two germline ends.

This clone occurred once. The sample has other DNA sequences that encode this CDR3 too. The CDR3 spells CASSRSYEQYF. CDR3 bases: TGTGCCAGCAGTCGTTCCTACGAGCAGTACTTC. V usage is TRBV6-2 or TRBV6-3 and J usage is TRBJ2-7; D is ambiguous. V was clipped by 5 bases and J by 1 base, with 3 bases between them. The germline CDR1 and CDR2 sequences are MNHEY and SVGEGT. CDR3 size: 11 residues.

The J gene is TRBJ2-3, the V gene TRBV12-3 or TRBV12-4; D is possibly TRBD2 (7 bases). V was clipped by 8 bases and J by 4 bases, with 10 bases between them. CDR3 length: 12 residues. CDR3 region: CASGGAADTQYF. The CDR3 DNA reads TGTGCCAGCGGGGGGGCAGCAGATACGCAGTATTTT.

The chain recombines TRBV7-9 with TRBJ1-1; D not resolved. Germline assignment: CDR1 SEHNR and CDR2 FQNEAQ (reference sequence). Trimming left V 1 base short and J 0 bases short, with 15 bases between. The CDR3 runs 17 residues. CDR3 sequence: CASSLVSTRSMNTEAFF. DNA for the CDR3: TGTGCCAGCAGCTTAGTCAGTACCAGATCCATGAACACTGAAGCTTTCTTT.

The rearrangement uses TRBV30 and TRBJ1-5, with D hard to call. With 4 bases removed from V and 2 bases from J, the gap between germline ends came to 6 bases. In germline, CDR1 is GTSNPN, CDR2 SVGIG (reference sequence). CDR3 length equals 12 residues. CDR3 bases: TGTGCCTGGACCCAGGGCAATCAGCCCCAGCATTTT. Translating gives CAWTQGNQPQHF.

Here the CDR3 reads CASSFISGETQYF. The CDR3 DNA sequence: TGCGCCAGCAGCTTCATCTCAGGAGAGACCCAGTACTTC. The gene calls are TRBV5-1 and TRBJ2-5; D is unresolved. The ends were cut back, 2 bases at V and 4 bases at J, with 9 bases in the middle. This CDR3 region has 13 residues. CDR1 SGHRS and CDR2 YFSETQ come from the germline V gene.

This rearrangement joins TRBV28 to TRBJ2-2; 11 bases align to TRBD2. The CDR3 sequence is 13 residues long. V gave up 6 bases and J gave up 7 bases; unmatched junction bases: 1. In germline, CDR1 is MDHEN, CDR2 SYDVKM. CDR3 residues: CASSGLAGGELFF. The CDR3 coding sequence is TGTGCCAGCAGCGGACTAGCGGGCGGGGAGCTGTTTTTT.

The V gene is TRBV2, the J gene TRBJ2-2; D is perhaps TRBD1 (5 bases). With 7 bases removed from V and 1 base from J, the gap between germline ends came to 10 bases. The CDR3 loop spans 14 amino acids. Germline V gene sequence: CDR1 SNHLY, CDR2 FYNNEI. Here the CDR3 reads CASTLTGNTGELFF. In DNA form, the CDR3 reads TGTGCCAGCACCCTAACAGGGAACACCGGGGAGCTGTTTTTT.

The rearrangement joins TRBV19 to TRBJ1-5; D perhaps matches TRBD1 (6 bases). CDR1 and CDR2 (germline): LNHDA, SQIVND (reference sequence). This CDR3 comprises 15 residues. With 3 bases removed from V and 6 bases from J, the gap between germline ends came to 15 bases. Here the CDR3 reads CASSISGEGGQPQHF. The DNA of the CDR3 is TGTGCCAGTAGTATTTCAGGGGAAGGGGGTCAGCCCCAGCATTTT.

V is TRBV12-5 and J is TRBJ2-2, with D perhaps matching TRBD1 (5 bases). Germline V gene data show CDR1 as LGHNT and CDR2 as FRNRAP. Trimming left V 3 bases short and J 1 base short, with 6 bases between. This CDR3 has 14 residues. The CDR3 protein is CASGLGVNTGELFF. In DNA form, the CDR3 reads TGTGCTAGTGGTTTAGGGGTGAACACCGGGGAGCTGTTTTTT.

J is TRBJ1-1 and V is TRBV5-4, with TRBD1 matching 7 bases. The CDR3 is 14 amino acids. V was clipped by 4 bases and J by 1 base; unmatched bases: 4. CDR1 SGHNT and CDR2 YYREEE come from the germline V gene (reference sequence). CDR3 region: CASSLGQANTEAFF. CDR3 nucleotide sequence: TGTGCCAGCAGCCTCGGACAGGCGAACACTGAAGCTTTCTTT.

As concerns this clone: A read error may account for a junction end that differs from germline. The chain couples TRBV4-2 to TRBJ2-2, with TRBD2 matching 9 bases. In germline, CDR1 is LGHNA, CDR2 YNFKEQ. CDR3 length equals 16 residues. The CDR3 region has the DNA TGTGTCAGCAGCCCCTGGTTGGTAGCGGGGGAAGGGGAGCTGTTTTTT. This gives the protein CVSSPWLVAGEGELFF.

The J gene is TRBJ2-7, the V gene TRBV28, with D tentatively TRBD2 (5 bases). CDR3 size: 15 residues. The V end lost 7 bases, the J end lost 0 bases, and 16 bases lay between the germline ends. Per germline, CDR1 MDHEN and CDR2 SYDVKM. CDR3 sequence: CASTSHVAGSYEQYF. CDR3 nucleotides: TGTGCCAGCACTTCTCACGTCGCGGGCTCCTACGAGCAGTACTTC. Full variable domain (rest looked up from reference TRBV28 and TRBJ2-7): DVKVTQSSRYLVKRTGEKVFLECVQDMDHENMFWYRQDPGLGLRLIYFSYDVKMKEKGDIPEGYSVSREKKERFSLILESASTNQTSMYLCASTSHVAGSYEQYFGPGTRLTVT.

This sequence joins TRBV4-1 and TRBJ2-1, with unresolved D. The CDR3 is made up of 16 amino acids. Per germline, CDR1 MGHRA and CDR2 YSYEKL. V was shortened by 1 base and J by 1 base, with 11 bases between the two germline ends. This chain's CDR3 is CASSQANMISYNEQFF. DNA for the CDR3: TGCGCCAGCAGCCAAGCAAACATGATATCCTACAATGAGCAGTTCTTC.

This clone was found once. The CDR3 loop reads CASSRGDLNEKLFF. The CDR3 coding sequence is TGTGCCAGCAGCCGGGGGGACCTTAATGAAAAACTGTTTTTT. V and J are TRBV5-5 and TRBJ1-4; possible D gene TRBD1, 5 bases. This CDR3 has 14 residues. The germline gives CDR1 SGHKS, CDR2 YYEKEE (reference sequence). V lost 4 bases to trimming and J lost 4 bases, with 11 bases between them.

The chain joins TRBV9 to TRBJ2-7, with D tentatively TRBD2 (5 bases). Between the trimmed V and J ends, which lost 0 bases and 7 bases, there was a span of 11 bases. The CDR3 spans 13 residues. The germline V gene encodes CDR1 SGDLS and CDR2 YYNGEE. CDR3 DNA: TGTGCCAGCAGCGTAGAATTCGAGGGAGAGCAGTACTTC. It yields the protein CASSVEFEGEQYF.

The chain recombines TRBV4-2 with TRBJ2-2; TRBD1 matches 11 bases. The CDR3 has 15 residues. Germline values: CDR1 LGHNA, CDR2 YNFKEQ. V trimming: 3 bases; J trimming: 9 bases; junction bases outside the gene matches: 6. CDR3 sequence (DNA): TGTGCCAGCAGCCAGGCTGGACAGGGGGCGAGGGAGCTGTTTTTT. Translating it yields CASSQAGQGARELFF.

For this clone: Other nucleotide sequences from this sample produce the same CDR3. The J gene is TRBJ1-2, the V gene TRBV6-5; a weak D match, TRBD1 (6 bases). This CDR3 is 12 amino acids long. The V and J ends lost 6 bases and 4 bases respectively, with 9 bases between them. The germline V gene encodes CDR1 MNHEY and CDR2 SVGAGI. CDR3 sequence: CASSADSYGYTF. CDR3 coding DNA: TGTGCCAGCAGCGCGGACAGCTATGGCTACACCTTC.

The J gene is TRBJ1-1, the V gene TRBV2, with a tentative D call TRBD1 (5 bases). This CDR3 comprises 13 residues. V dropped 7 bases and J dropped 0 bases, with 9 bases sitting between them. The germline CDR1 and CDR2 sequences are SNHLY and FYNNEI. The CDR3 protein is CASKLTVNTEAFF. The CDR3 nucleotides are TGTGCCAGCAAATTGACAGTGAACACTGAAGCTTTCTTT.

This chain uses TRBV6-5 with TRBJ1-2; D is ambiguous. The CDR3 is made up of 14 amino acids. Germline V gives CDR1 MNHEY, CDR2 SVGAGI. Trimming removed 4 bases from V and 6 bases from J, with 15 bases in between. Here the CDR3 reads CASSLLGLRDGYTF. The DNA of the CDR3 is TGTGCCAGCAGTTTACTAGGGTTGAGGGATGGCTACACCTTC.

This clone is a singleton in its sample. Written as DNA, the CDR3 is TGCGCCAGCAGCCAAGGGAGCAGCGAAGCTTTCTTT. This codes for CASSQGSSEAFF. The chain couples TRBV5-1 to TRBJ1-1; D uncertain. V lost 4 bases and J lost 8, with 12 bases in between. Germline lookup yields CDR1 SGHRS and CDR2 YFSETQ. CDR3 length: 12 residues.

The CDR3 region has the DNA TGTGCCAGCAGCTTGCCGCGGGGGAGCTCCTACAATGAGCAGTTCTTC. It translates to CASSLPRGSSYNEQFF. This chain connects TRBV11-1 to TRBJ2-1; 7 nucleotides agree with TRBD2. This CDR3 is 16 amino acids long. CDR1 SGHAT and CDR2 FQDESV come from the germline V gene (reference sequence). V lost 3 bases, J lost 0 bases, and 5 bases stayed unmatched.

The chain joins TRBV3-1 (or the pseudogene TRBV3-2) to TRBJ1-1; 10 bases align to TRBD1. CDR3 size: 18 residues. After removal of 7 bases from V and 2 bases from J, the junction contained 16 bases not matched to a gene. Per germline, CDR1 LGHDT and CDR2 YNNKEL (reference sequence). CDR3 amino acids: CASTTTDRGNLQNTEAFF. In DNA, the CDR3 is TGTGCCAGCACCACTACGGACAGGGGGAATCTTCAAAACACTGAAGCTTTCTTT.